This paragraph reports one T cell receptor beta chain. Antigen: not known. CDR1 and CDR2 (germline): DFQATT, SNEGSKA (reference sequence). Trimming shortened V by 6 bases and J by 2 bases, and 9 bases separated the two germline ends. The CDR3 has 12 amino acids. This sample is drawn from a study of blood T cells in healthy people across ages. Study observations and caveats: From one million sequenced T cells, diversity estimates were lower bounds.

A second PCR, run for roughly 6 to 11 cycles, used a sample-barcoded 5' primer plus a J-beta primer mix. TCRdb analysed the 5' RACE reads with MiXCR anew, one entry per CDR3 protein. The sample lists some 940,000 distinct CDR3 sequences, 29% seen once, with around 9.6% in the top ten. A further study also used this sample, focusing on T cells of mothers and their children. Per that paper: Researchers put all of the extracted RNA into cDNA synthesis, using roughly 1.5 ug per 15 ul. A primer called M1S, used in the second PCR, added sample barcodes and 2-4 random nucleotides. Compared with unrelated pairs, related mother-child pairs had slightly higher, non-significant overlap.

The sequence came from a woman in her thirties or forties in good health. The chain employs TRBV20-1 and TRBJ2-3, with D unresolved. Sequencing input: blood. CDR3 sequence: CSAMGNTDTQYF. The CDR3 nucleotides read TGCAGTGCGATGGGTAACACAGATACGCAGTATTTT.